This entry lists 18 T cell receptor beta chains sequenced from one sample in a study of blood T cells in healthy people across ages. The use of a sample-barcoded 5' primer and a J-beta primer mix characterized a second PCR of about 7 to 12 cycles. TCRdb itself ran the 5' RACE reads through MiXCR, one entry per CDR3 protein. This table holds around 1,000,000 distinct CDR3 sequences, 20% to 25% found once. A further study also used this sample, focusing on T cells of mothers and their children.

Sequencing was carried out using blood. These receptors all stem from a girl under 10 years old in good health.

This clonotype has just a few counts. V usage is TRBV20-1 and J usage is TRBJ2-7; a possible D gene is TRBD2 (6 bases). The end of the DNA aligns better with TRBJ2-5, so the J call may be wrong. Germline V lookup: CDR1 DFQATT, CDR2 SNEGSKA (reference sequence). This CDR3 contains 15 residues. CDR3 nucleotide sequence: TGCAGTGCTAGAGATGTGTTCCGGGACTTGGAGACCCAGTACTTC. It translates to CSARDVFRDLETQYF.

This clonotype was counted between two and nine times. This chain connects TRBV27 to TRBJ2-3; 8 bases map to TRBD1. Germline CDR1 is MNHEY and CDR2 is SMNVEV (reference sequence). The CDR3 sequence is 13 residues long. V trimming: 8 bases; J trimming: 4 bases; junction bases outside the gene matches: 5. CDR3 coding DNA: TGTGCCAGCGGGACAGGCTCTTCAGATACGCAGTATTTT. Protein sequence: CASGTGSSDTQYF.

CDR3 sequence: CASSRDGASYEQYF. As DNA, the CDR3 is TGTGCCAGCAGCCGGGACGGCGCCTCCTACGAGCAGTACTTC. This chain uses TRBV7-9 with TRBJ2-7, with D perhaps TRBD1 or TRBD2 (5 bases each). The germline V and J ends were trimmed by 5 bases and 0 bases, with 11 bases remaining between them. The germline CDR1 and CDR2 sequences are SEHNR and FQNEAQ (reference sequence). CDR3 size: 14 residues.

This clonotype has a handful of counts. This sequence joins TRBV10-3 and TRBJ2-5; D may match TRBD1 or TRBD2 (5 bases each). The tail of the sequence fits TRBJ2-7 better, so the J call may be wrong. In germline, CDR1 is ENHRY, CDR2 SYGVKD. This CDR3 comprises 12 residues. CDR3 bases: TGTGCCATCATCGGGGACCTCAACGAGCAGTACTTC. Translation: CAIIGDLNEQYF.

The J gene is TRBJ2-6, the V gene TRBV29-1, with D unclear. There are 13 residues in the CDR3. Looked up from germline, CDR1 is SQVTM and CDR2 is ANQGSEA. With 7 bases removed from V and 1 base from J, the gap between germline ends came to 8 bases. The CDR3 DNA reads as TGCAGCGCCCTGGGATCTGGGGCCAACGTCCTGACTTTC. Amino acid sequence: CSALGSGANVLTF.

This clonotype came up a few times. V gene TRBV7-9 combines with J gene TRBJ2-5, with unresolved D. Trimming removed 5 bases at V and 7 bases at J, with 17 bases between. Germline V lookup: CDR1 SEHNR, CDR2 FQNEAQ (reference sequence). CDR3 length equals 14 residues. The CDR3 sequence is CASSLPYIGRTQYF. DNA of the CDR3: TGTGCCAGCAGCCTCCCTTATATTGGACGGACCCAGTACTTC.

The J gene is TRBJ2-7, the V gene TRBV20-1, with 12 bases aligning to TRBD1. V trimming: 5 bases; J trimming: 4 bases; junction bases outside the gene matches: 9. The CDR3 length is 15 residues. The germline V gene encodes CDR1 DFQATT and CDR2 SNEGSKA (reference sequence). The CDR3 protein is CSAGVGDRGLYEQYF. CDR3 sequence (DNA): TGCAGTGCTGGGGTAGGGGACAGGGGGCTTTACGAGCAGTACTTC.

This rearrangement joins TRBV5-5 to TRBJ2-1; TRBD2 is a possible D gene (6 bases). Trimming removed 0 bases at V and 0 bases at J, with 16 bases between. The CDR3 totals 18 residues. The V gene's germline CDR1 is SGHKS and CDR2 YYEKEE (reference sequence). The DNA for the CDR3 is TGTGCCAGCAGCTTGGTCGCAGGGCTGGGGGGCTCCTACAATGAGCAGTTCTTC. Residues: CASSLVAGLGGSYNEQFF.

The chain has TRBV5-1 and TRBJ2-2, with D unresolved. V lost 6 bases and J 0 bases, leaving 6 bases between the germline ends. The germline V gene has CDR1 SGHRS and CDR2 YFSETQ. The CDR3 is made up of 13 amino acids. CDR3 protein: CASTTPNTGELFF. The CDR3 region has the DNA TGCGCCAGCACAACTCCGAACACCGGGGAGCTGTTTTTT. Full variable domain (outside the CDR3, taken from reference TRBV5-1 and TRBJ2-2): KAGVTQTPRYLIKTRGQQVTLSCSPISGHRSVSWYQQTPGQGLQFLFEYFSETQRNKGNFPGRFSGRQFSNSRSEMNVSTLELGDSALYLCASTTPNTGELFFGEGSRLTVL.

The chain links TRBV5-6 to TRBJ2-5; D may be TRBD2 (6 bases). Germline CDR1 SGHDT, CDR2 YYEEEE. The V end lost 4 bases, the J end lost 11 bases, and 18 bases lay between the germline ends. The CDR3 has 13 residues. CDR3 amino acids: CASSPIASREQYF. In DNA, the CDR3 is TGTGCCAGCAGCCCCATTGCGAGTCGGGAGCAGTACTTC.

This clonotype has a handful of counts. The J gene is TRBJ1-2, the V gene TRBV28; TRBD1 aligns across 8 bases. The CDR3 sequence is 13 residues long. J gave up 7 bases and V 8 bases, and 9 bases lay outside the gene matches. CDR1 MDHEN and CDR2 SYDVKM come from the germline V gene. This chain's CDR3 is CASGSGTGFGYTF. CDR3 bases: TGTGCCAGCGGGTCCGGGACAGGATTTGGCTACACCTTC.

The chain couples TRBV5-1 to TRBJ1-2; D remains ambiguous. The V gene's germline CDR1 is SGHRS and CDR2 YFSETQ. CDR3 size: 15 residues. V was cut by 4 bases and J by 7 bases, with 20 bases left in between. CDR3: CASSSEVSAGGGYTF. The CDR3 nucleotides are TGCGCCAGCAGCAGTGAGGTCTCGGCCGGAGGTGGCTACACCTTC. The variable domain in full, with the rest retrieved from reference TRBV5-1 and TRBJ1-2, is KAGVTQTPRYLIKTRGQQVTLSCSPISGHRSVSWYQQTPGQGLQFLFEYFSETQRNKGNFPGRFSGRQFSNSRSEMNVSTLELGDSALYLCASSSEVSAGGGYTFGSGTRLTVV.

This chain links TRBV21-1 with TRBJ1-5. TRBV21-1 is a listed pseudogene. This CDR3 comprises 15 residues. The CDR3 DNA sequence: TGTGCCAGCAGCAATCCATCGGTGGCTTATCAGCCCCAGCATTTT. It codes for CASSNPSVAYQPQHF.

J is TRBJ2-7 and V is TRBV7-9; 8 nucleotides line up with TRBD1. The CDR3 has 13 residues. CDR1 SEHNR and CDR2 FQNEAQ come from the germline V gene (reference sequence). V trimming: 5 bases; J trimming: 2 bases; junction bases outside the gene matches: 2. In DNA form, the CDR3 reads TGTGCCAGCAGCCAGACAGGGGCCTACGAGCAGTACTTC. It yields the protein CASSQTGAYEQYF.

Only a few counts were recorded for this clonotype. This sequence joins TRBV4-2 and TRBJ2-1; TRBD2 matches at 9 bases. The CDR3 covers 16 residues. Germline V gene sequence: CDR1 LGHNA, CDR2 YNFKEQ. Trimming cost V 2 bases and J 8 bases; bases outside gene matches: 10. The CDR3: CASSQTLSSGVDEQFF. CDR3 DNA: TGTGCCAGCAGCCAAACCTTGTCTAGCGGGGTGGATGAGCAGTTCTTC.

Concerning this clonotype: Because it lacks the conserved phenylalanine or tryptophan at the end, this CDR3 is likely a read error. The V gene is TRBV11-2, the J gene TRBJ2-5; 8 bases are shared with TRBD1. Germline-derived CDR1 and CDR2 are SGHAT and FQNNGV. J was trimmed by 4 bases and V by 2 bases; bases with no gene match: 6. The CDR3 extends over 15 amino acids. The CDR3 sequence: CASSLWTGSLETQYL. The CDR3 DNA sequence: TGTGCCAGCAGCTTATGGACAGGGTCGTTAGAGACCCAGTACCTC.

This clonotype turned up a few times. The germline gene is not matched at one end of the junction; a read error may be the cause. This sequence joins TRBV6-2 or TRBV6-3 and TRBJ2-1; D is unclear. Near its end, the DNA agrees better with TRBJ2-7, so the J call may be wrong. CDR1 is MNHEY, CDR2 SVGEGT, per germline. This CDR3 has 13 residues. The chain's CDR3 is CASSPVKSYAQYF. CDR3 DNA sequence: TGTGCCAGCAGCCCCGTAAAGTCCTACGCGCAGTACTTC.

This clonotype was counted only a few times. V and J are TRBV7-9 and TRBJ2-7; D unclear. Trimming removed 0 bases at V and 4 bases at J, with 13 bases between. Looked up from germline, CDR1 is SEHNR and CDR2 is FQNEAQ (reference sequence). The CDR3 extends over 15 amino acids. The CDR3 DNA is TGTGCCAGCAGCTTAGCGCGCTCCGATCATTACGAGCAGTACTTC. Amino acid sequence: CASSLARSDHYEQYF.